Shown below are 14 T cell receptor beta chains from a single sample sequenced in a study of blood T cell repertoires in COVID-19. Libraries were prepared by immunoSEQ multiplex PCR; TCRdb keeps only in-frame clonotypes and omits some of them. The sample carries 65,000 to 100,000 clones, around 80% recorded once. The specimen sequenced was peripheral blood. Source of these receptors: a human donor in a cohort sampled during active COVID-19.

The J gene is TRBJ1-2, the V gene TRBV15; TRBD1 agrees at 10 bases. With 3 bases clipped from V and 4 bases from J, the junction kept 2 bases outside the gene matches. This CDR3 contains 14 residues. Germline loops: CDR1 LNHNV, CDR2 YYDKDF (reference sequence). CDR3 residues: CATSRGTGVYGYTF. CDR3 DNA sequence: TGTGCCACCAGCAGGGGGACAGGGGTCTATGGCTACACCTTC.

The chain links TRBV15 to TRBJ2-2; 13 positions agree with TRBD2. Germline lookup yields CDR1 LNHNV and CDR2 YYDKDF (reference sequence). The CDR3 is 19 residues long. With V trimmed by 0 bases and J by 3 bases, 7 bases remained unmatched. The CDR3 spells CATSRDTSGGAGYTGELFF. CDR3 in DNA: TGTGCCACCAGCAGAGATACTAGCGGGGGGGCTGGGTACACCGGGGAGCTGTTTTTT.

V usage is TRBV30 and J usage is TRBJ2-3; 8 positions match TRBD2. J gave up 14 bases and V 2 bases, and 6 bases lay outside the gene matches. The CDR3 is 11 residues long. Germline values: CDR1 GTSNPN, CDR2 SVGIG (reference sequence). CDR3 sequence (DNA): TGTGCCTGGAGTTCGCGGGGGGAGTTGTATTTT. This translates into CAWSSRGELYF. The full variable domain, with the rest looked up from reference TRBV30 and TRBJ2-3, is SQTIHQWPATLVQPVGSPLSLECTVEGTSNPNLYWYRQAAGRGLQLLFYSVGIGQISSEVPQNLSASRPQDRQFILSSKKLLLSDSGFYLCAWSSRGELYFGPGTRLTVL.

The chain uses TRBV4-1 and TRBJ2-7, with 12 bases matching TRBD2. The junction had 1 base not matched to a gene; V was cut back by 0 bases and J by 4 bases. Germline V CDR1 and CDR2: MGHRA, YSYEKL. CDR3 length: 15 residues. The CDR3 sequence is CASSQEGLAGYEQYF. The CDR3 bases are TGCGCCAGCAGCCAAGAGGGACTAGCGGGTTACGAGCAGTACTTC.

The rearrangement joins TRBV5-4 to TRBJ2-2, with D perhaps TRBD2 (6 bases). V lost 0 bases and J 2 bases, leaving 8 bases between the germline ends. CDR3 size: 15 residues. The germline gives CDR1 SGHNT, CDR2 YYREEE (reference sequence). CDR3 in DNA: TGTGCCAGCAGCTTGGGGGGGACTAACACCGGGGAGCTGTTTTTT. It encodes CASSLGGTNTGELFF.

A note on this clone: This sample includes further DNA sequences coding for the same CDR3. The genes are TRBV5-1 and TRBJ1-5; the D is unclear. CDR1 and CDR2 from the germline V gene are SGHRS and YFSETQ. Trimming took off 0 bases at V and 0 bases at J, with 7 bases between the two ends. The CDR3 runs 15 residues. The CDR3 is CASSLGQYSNQPQHF. The CDR3 DNA reads as TGCGCCAGCAGCTTGGGGCAGTATAGCAATCAGCCCCAGCATTTT.

The rearrangement joins TRBV7-3 to TRBJ1-2, with D uncertain. Germline CDR1 and CDR2: SGHTA and FQGTGA. CDR3 length: 16 amino acids. V was cut by 2 bases and J by 5 bases, with 18 bases left in between. The CDR3 DNA reads as TGTGCCAGCAGCTTAGGGGAGATGGGAGGCGAATATGGCTACACCTTC. This gives the protein CASSLGEMGGEYGYTF.

J is TRBJ2-7 and V is TRBV6-5; D gene unclear. Trimming left V 4 bases short and J 2 bases short, with 6 bases between. The length of the CDR3 is 12 residues. Germline assignment: CDR1 MNHEY and CDR2 SVGAGI. The CDR3 protein is CASSSRPYEQYF. For the CDR3, the DNA is TGTGCCAGCAGTTCTAGGCCCTACGAGCAGTACTTC.

The rearrangement links TRBV5-1 to TRBJ2-5; D may be TRBD2 (5 bases). CDR1 and CDR2 from the germline V gene are SGHRS and YFSETQ. This CDR3 region has 15 residues. V lost 4 bases and J lost 2, with 15 bases in between. The CDR3 region is CASSLPAVQQETQYF. As DNA, the CDR3 is TGCGCCAGCAGCCTACCAGCGGTCCAGCAAGAGACCCAGTACTTC.

The CDR3 reads CASSLGGGPPGGETQYF. CDR3 bases: TGCGCCAGCAGCCTCGGGGGGGGCCCGCCGGGCGGAGAGACCCAGTACTTC. The rearrangement uses TRBV4-1 and TRBJ2-5; 8 bases align to TRBD2. Germline V gene sequence: CDR1 MGHRA, CDR2 YSYEKL. The CDR3 sequence is 17 residues long. V was clipped by 4 bases and J by 4 bases; unmatched bases: 14.

The rearrangement joins TRBV6-5 to TRBJ2-5; 8 bases are a match to TRBD1. J gave up 5 bases and V 2 bases, and 7 bases lay outside the gene matches. The length of the CDR3 is 15 residues. Germline CDR1 is MNHEY and CDR2 is SVGAGI. CDR3 sequence: CASSYVARGQETQYF. In nucleotides, the CDR3 is TGTGCCAGCAGTTACGTTGCCAGGGGGCAGGAGACCCAGTACTTC.

V gene TRBV10-3 combines with J gene TRBJ2-2; a weak D match, TRBD1 (5 bases). This CDR3 has 17 amino acids. The germline V gene encodes CDR1 ENHRY and CDR2 SYGVKD. V lost 8 bases and J 1 base, leaving 20 bases between the germline ends. The CDR3, as DNA: TGTGCCATCCTTAGATCTCAGGGTTTTCGGAACACCGGGGAGCTGTTTTTT. It codes for CAILRSQGFRNTGELFF.

This chain links TRBV11-2 with TRBJ2-7; D call uncertain. Trimming took off 0 bases at V and 4 bases at J, with 7 bases between the two ends. The CDR3 length is 13 residues. Per germline, CDR1 SGHAT and CDR2 FQNNGV. In DNA, the CDR3 is TGTGCCAGCAGCTTAGATAGCAGATACGAGCAGTACTTC. It yields the protein CASSLDSRYEQYF.

J is TRBJ2-4 and V is TRBV28, with 9 bases matching TRBD1. The CDR3 is made up of 15 amino acids. V shed 3 bases, J shed 7 bases, and the junction held 7 bases outside the gene matches. Per germline, CDR1 MDHEN and CDR2 SYDVKM. The CDR3 bases are TGTGCCAGCAGTTTCGCTGCGACAGGGGGGAACATTCAGTACTTC. This codes for CASSFAATGGNIQYF.